The rows below give T cell receptor beta chains drawn from one sample of a study of shared clonotypes between healthy human individuals. Here immunoSEQ multiplex PCR was the method, and the copy in TCRdb shows in-frame clones only, minus some. The table records 650,000 to 800,000 clones, over 55% of them present only once. Sequences were obtained from memory CD4+ T cells sorted from blood. These receptors all stem from a woman under 40 in good health. CDR3s leave out the opening cysteine and the closing phenylalanine or tryptophan.

cdr3_aa | j_call | v_call
ASSDERHSNQPQH | TRBJ1-5 | TRBV2
ASSDSLGTGGGDGYT | TRBJ1-2 | TRBV28
ASSLVVAGGLETQY | TRBJ2-5 | TRBV7-2
ASSPRGLTEAF | TRBJ1-1 | TRBV18
AISESGGYEQY | TRBJ2-7 | TRBV10-3
ASSAGLAGGFHTQY | TRBJ2-3 | TRBV5-1
ASRAGAGPQH | TRBJ1-5 | TRBV27
ASSSAPGTGGQDEQF | TRBJ2-1 | TRBV11-2
AWSGGQLSTLNTEAF | TRBJ1-1 | TRBV30
ASSENPYGQGGEKLF | TRBJ1-4 | TRBV10-2
ASSLREVENEQF | TRBJ2-1 | TRBV7-8